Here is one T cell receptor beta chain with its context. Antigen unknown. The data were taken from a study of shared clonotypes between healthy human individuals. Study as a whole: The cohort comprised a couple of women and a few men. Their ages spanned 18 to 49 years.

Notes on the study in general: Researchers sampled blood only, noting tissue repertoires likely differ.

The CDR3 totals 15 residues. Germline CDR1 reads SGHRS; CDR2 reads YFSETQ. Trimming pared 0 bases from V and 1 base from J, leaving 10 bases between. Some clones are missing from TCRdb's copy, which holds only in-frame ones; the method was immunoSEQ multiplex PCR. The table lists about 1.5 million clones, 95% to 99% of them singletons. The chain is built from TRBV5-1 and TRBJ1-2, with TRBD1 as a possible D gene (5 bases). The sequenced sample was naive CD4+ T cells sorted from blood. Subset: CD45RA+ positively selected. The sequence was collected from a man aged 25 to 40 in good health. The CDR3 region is CASSLGGALNYGYTF. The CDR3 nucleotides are TGCGCCAGCAGCTTGGGAGGGGCCCTTAACTATGGCTACACCTTC.